This is a list of T cell receptor beta chains from one sample in a study of post-analysis software for immune sequencing data. Via MiXCR, TCRdb re-called the PCR reads, giving one row per CDR3 protein. This sample has about half a million distinct CDR3 sequences; 30% to 40% occur once, and the top ten carry 4.5% to 7.5%. The sample taken for sequencing was blood. The receptors shown here come from a girl aged 2-17 years with multiple sclerosis. Both conserved end residues are part of each CDR3. The D gene is left open where the match is weak. Part of the rows lack a size; the others show once, few, many or a class for expanded clones.

clone_size,j_call,v_call,d_call,cdr3_nt,cdr3_aa
few,TRBJ2-7,TRBV6-5,NA,TGTGCCAGCAGTGCGGCCAGGGGCCACTACGAGCAGTACTTC,CASSAARGHYEQYF
few,TRBJ2-1,TRBV20-1,TRBD1,TGCAGTGCGAGGATGAGGACAGGGGGTCACAATGAGCAGTTCTTC,CSARMRTGGHNEQFF
few,TRBJ2-7,TRBV20-1,NA,TGCAGTGCCTACGACAGTTACGAGCAGTACTTC,CSAYDSYEQYF
NA,TRBJ2-3,TRBV5-1,NA,TGCGCCAGCAGCTTGGGTCCAGGTAACACAGATACGCAGTATTTT,CASSLGPGNTDTQYF
few,TRBJ2-3,TRBV5-1,NA,TGCGCCAGCAGCTTCCTAGGCAGGGGTGATAGGGATACGCAGTATTTT,CASSFLGRGDRDTQYF
NA,TRBJ2-5,TRBV7-2,TRBD2,TGTGCCAGCAGCTTAGATTGGGGACTAGCGGGGGGAGAGCAAGAGACCCAGTACTTC,CASSLDWGLAGGEQETQYF
few,TRBJ1-5,TRBV7-2,NA,TGTGCCAGCAGCTTATTACAAGGGCCTCAGCCCCAGCATTTT,CASSLLQGPQPQHF
NA,TRBJ2-1,TRBV10-3,NA,TGTGCCATCAGTGCGGGACCATACAATGAGCAGTTCTTC,CAISAGPYNEQFF
NA,TRBJ2-1,TRBV5-1,NA,TGCGCCAGCAGCTTGATGCCCGGCTCCTACAATGAGCAGTTCTTC,CASSLMPGSYNEQFF
NA,TRBJ2-1,TRBV6-5,TRBD2,TGTGCCAGCAGTTACTCGAATAGAGTGTGGGGAGGGGAAGACAATGAGCAGTTCTTC,CASSYSNRVWGGEDNEQFF
NA,TRBJ1-1,TRBV3-1,NA,TGTGCCAGCAGCCCCTCGTCTTCTTACACTGAAGCTTTCTTT,CASSPSSSYTEAFF
few,TRBJ1-2,TRBV12-3/TRBV12-4,TRBD1,TGTGCCAGCAGATTCACCGGGACAGGCGTTGGCTACACCTTC,CASRFTGTGVGYTF
few,TRBJ2-1,TRBV20-1,NA,TGCAGTGCTGGGGAGGACATACCTTTCTACAATGAGCAGTTCTTC,CSAGEDIPFYNEQFF
NA,TRBJ2-1,TRBV4-1,TRBD2,TGCGCCAGCAGCCAAAGGCGGGGGGAGTACAATGAGCAGTTCTTC,CASSQRRGEYNEQFF
few,TRBJ2-5,TRBV9,TRBD2,TGTGCCAGCAGCGTAGGTGGGCTAGCGGGGCCTTCCCAAGAGACCCAGTACTTC,CASSVGGLAGPSQETQYF
few,TRBJ1-1,TRBV7-2,NA,TGTGCCAGCAGCTTCGATTGGCGGTCAAACACTGAAGCTTTCTTT,CASSFDWRSNTEAFF
few,TRBJ2-1,TRBV29-1,TRBD2,TGCAGCGTTGGCTTCGGGGGGGCCAGGTCTGAGCAGTTCTTC,CSVGFGGARSEQFF
NA,TRBJ1-2,TRBV4-1,NA,TGCGCCAGCAGCGTAACCCGGGTCCACTATGGCTACACCTTC,CASSVTRVHYGYTF
NA,TRBJ1-5,TRBV12-3/TRBV12-4,NA,TGTGCCAGCAGTTTAGTGATGTCGGGCCTCAGCAATCAGCCCCAGCATTTT,CASSLVMSGLSNQPQHF
few,TRBJ1-1,TRBV11-1,NA,TGTGCCAGCAGCTACGACATGATGAACACTGAAGCTTTCTTT,CASSYDMMNTEAFF
NA,TRBJ1-3,TRBV7-9,NA,TGTGCCTCTGGGGGGGTTCCTGGAAACACCATATATTTT,CASGGVPGNTIYF
many,TRBJ2-3,TRBV7-6,TRBD2,TGTGCCAGCAGCGTCGGACTAGCGGGGGGCACAGATACGCAGTATTTT,CASSVGLAGGTDTQYF
NA,TRBJ2-4,TRBV10-2,TRBD1,TGCGCCAGCAGTGAGCCAACGGGACAGGGTGCCAAAAACATTCAGTACTTC,CASSEPTGQGAKNIQYF
NA,TRBJ2-4,TRBV2,NA,TGTGCCAGCAGTGAAGAGGGCCCCCAGTACTTC,CASSEEGPQYF
NA,TRBJ2-1,TRBV20-1,NA,TGCAGTGCTAGTCGCCCTCCCCCTCGGTCCGAGCAGTTCTTC,CSASRPPPRSEQFF
NA,TRBJ1-1,TRBV7-6,NA,TGTGCCAGCAGCTTAGCCGCCGACGGGAACACTGAAGCTTTCTTT,CASSLAADGNTEAFF
few,TRBJ1-6,TRBV3-1,TRBD1,TGTGCCAGCAGCCAAGGGACAGGGTCGTATTCACCCCTCCACTTT,CASSQGTGSYSPLHF
NA,TRBJ1-1,TRBV4-1,NA,TGCGCCAGCAGCCCCGGGATTTTGAACACTGGAGCTTTCTTT,CASSPGILNTGAFF
few,TRBJ2-3,TRBV5-1,NA,TGCGCCAGCAGCGCGACTTGGACGGACACAGATACGCAGTATTTT,CASSATWTDTDTQYF
NA,TRBJ2-5,TRBV28,TRBD2,TGTGCCAGCAGTTGGGGACTAGCGGGGGGACGGAAAGAGACCCAGTACTTC,CASSWGLAGGRKETQYF
few,TRBJ2-3,TRBV20-1,NA,TGCAGTGCTAGCTCAGGGGTTGAAACAGATACGCAGTATTTT,CSASSGVETDTQYF
NA,TRBJ2-3,TRBV20-1,TRBD2,TGCAGTGCTAGAGATCCTAGCGGGGGGTATACGCAGTATTTT,CSARDPSGGYTQYF
few,TRBJ1-2,TRBV6-1,NA,TGTGCCAGCAGGCAGGGACCCAGGAACTATGGCTACACCTTC,CASRQGPRNYGYTF
NA,TRBJ2-7,TRBV6-1,TRBD1,TGTGCCAGCAGTGTTACAGGGGCCCAACCCTCCTACGAGCAGTACTTC,CASSVTGAQPSYEQYF
NA,TRBJ1-2,TRBV12-3/TRBV12-4,NA,TGTGCCAGCAGTTTTGGCCCGACAGCGGGCTATGGCTACACCTTC,CASSFGPTAGYGYTF
many,TRBJ2-1,TRBV5-6,NA,TGTGCCAGCACCCATCGGTATCCCTACAATGAGCAGTTCTTC,CASTHRYPYNEQFF
few,TRBJ2-5,TRBV5-1,NA,TGCGCCAGCAGCTTGGCGGGTAGCGCAGAGACCCAGTACTTC,CASSLAGSAETQYF
NA,TRBJ2-1,TRBV3-1,TRBD1,TGTGCCAGCAGCCTTACAGGGGACAGGGAGTTCTTC,CASSLTGDREFF
NA,TRBJ2-3,TRBV12-3/TRBV12-4,NA,TGTGCCAGCAGTCGCCGGGGGAGAGGAGGTACGCAGTATTTT,CASSRRGRGGTQYF
many,TRBJ2-3,TRBV10-3,NA,TGTGCCATCAGTGAGGGGAGCGTCGGAGGAGATACGCAGTATTTT,CAISEGSVGGDTQYF
NA,TRBJ2-5,TRBV29-1,NA,TGCAGCGTTGAAGATACGTCCAGACTACAAGAGACCCAGTACTTC,CSVEDTSRLQETQYF
NA,TRBJ2-1,TRBV20-1,NA,TGCAGTGCTAGAGATAACGGTCGAAACTACAATGAGCAGTTCTTC,CSARDNGRNYNEQFF
once,TRBJ2-6,TRBV9,NA,TGTGCCAGCAGCGTAAGAGGAACCGGGGCCAACGTCCCGACTTTC,CASSVRGTGANVPTF
NA,TRBJ2-5,TRBV24-1,TRBD2,TGTGCCACCAATGATCCCGGGACTAGCGGGGGGACCAGTGAGACCCAGTACTTC,CATNDPGTSGGTSETQYF
NA,TRBJ1-2,TRBV19,NA,TGTGCCAGTAGTATAGTTCTAGGGTCGGACTATGGCTACACCTTC,CASSIVLGSDYGYTF
NA,TRBJ2-7,TRBV18,TRBD2,TGTGCCAGCCTACGGGTAGCGGGGAACTACGAGCAGTACTTC,CASLRVAGNYEQYF
NA,TRBJ2-3,TRBV6-5,TRBD1,TGTGCCAGCAGCAGAGGGGGCCTTTACACAGATACGCAGTATTTT,CASSRGGLYTDTQYF
NA,TRBJ2-5,TRBV14,NA,TGTGCCAGCAGCCAAGCCAGGACCCAAGAGACCCAGTACTTC,CASSQARTQETQYF
NA,TRBJ1-2,TRBV12-3/TRBV12-4,NA,TGTGCCAGCAGTTTGTCCGCTCTCTATGGCTACACCTTC,CASSLSALYGYTF
NA,TRBJ2-2,TRBV4-1,TRBD1,TGCGCCAGCAGCCAAGTTGCACCAGAGGACAGGGGGCGCGGCGGGGAGCTGTTTTTT,CASSQVAPEDRGRGGELFF
NA,TRBJ2-7,TRBV7-6,TRBD1,TGTGCCAGCAGCCCCCAGACAGGGTACTACGAGCAGTACTTC,CASSPQTGYYEQYF
few,TRBJ2-7,TRBV20-1,TRBD1,TGCAGTGCTGGGGGACAGGCTTCGTACTACGAGCAGTACTTC,CSAGGQASYYEQYF
NA,TRBJ2-1,TRBV9,TRBD1,TGTGCCAGCAGCCCTCCGGGACAGGGGGCTGAGCAGTTCTTC,CASSPPGQGAEQFF